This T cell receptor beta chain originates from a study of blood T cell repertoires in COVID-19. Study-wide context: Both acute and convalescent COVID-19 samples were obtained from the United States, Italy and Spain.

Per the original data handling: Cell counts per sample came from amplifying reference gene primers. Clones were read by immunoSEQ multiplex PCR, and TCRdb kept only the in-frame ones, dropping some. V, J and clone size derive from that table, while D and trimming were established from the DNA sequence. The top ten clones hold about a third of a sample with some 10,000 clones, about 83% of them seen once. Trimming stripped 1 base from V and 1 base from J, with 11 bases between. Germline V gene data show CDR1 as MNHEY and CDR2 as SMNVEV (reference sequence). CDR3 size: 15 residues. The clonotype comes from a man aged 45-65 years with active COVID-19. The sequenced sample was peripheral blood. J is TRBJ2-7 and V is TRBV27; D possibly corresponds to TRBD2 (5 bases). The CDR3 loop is CASSLLGRGSYEQYF. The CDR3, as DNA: TGTGCCAGCAGTTTATTGGGAAGAGGGTCCTACGAGCAGTACTTC.